This T cell receptor (beta chain) is drawn from a study of blood T cell repertoires in COVID-19. As for the study in general: PBMCs, B-cell-depleted T cells, or T cells provided the cDNA or gDNA that made up the material.

CDR1 and CDR2 from the germline V gene are SGHAT and FQNNGV. The V segment lost 5 bases and the J segment 8 bases; nucleotides outside the gene matches: 8. The CDR3 contains 15 residues. The data were produced by immunoSEQ multiplex PCR, yet TCRdb's version contains in-frame clones alone and is incomplete. The sample lists approximately 260,000 clones; approximately 90% were seen once. The study drew participants aged roughly 18 to 89 years from some 25 US areas. Cohorts were determined from participant-reported clinical history. The sequenced material came from PBMCs or T cells enriched from blood (not recorded which). This TCR came from a woman between 25 and 40 years old with acute COVID-19. V and J are TRBV11-2 and TRBJ2-1; 11 positions match TRBD2. CDR3 sequence (DNA): TGTGCCAGCAGCGTATTAGCGGGAGGGCCTTATGAGCAGTTCTTC. Its translation: CASSVLAGGPYEQFF.